The text below deals with one T cell receptor beta chain. Its target is not known. This sample is part of a study of T-cell memory formation after mild COVID-19. Study overall: Across donors, TCR clusters were largely donor specific.

General observations from the study: Mainly CM and EM harbored the contracting CD4+ clones; mainly EMRA harbored the CD8+ ones.

Using its own MiXCR run on the 5' RACE reads, TCRdb lists one record per CDR3 protein. The sample shows hundreds of thousands of distinct CDR3 sequences, roughly 13% of them seen only once. V was trimmed by 0 bases and J by 2 bases, leaving 10 bases between them. This CDR3 is 14 amino acids long. CDR1 and CDR2 (germline): SQVTM, ANQGSEA. The TCR comes from a man aged 18 to 29 who had mild COVID-19 (a few samples of this study predate the infection). Cell type and time point are not known. V usage is TRBV29-1 and J usage is TRBJ1-2; D is unresolved. The sample consisted of PBMCs or a T cell subset sorted from them (not recorded which). The CDR3: CSVEEKAINYGYTF. DNA for the CDR3: TGCAGCGTTGAAGAAAAGGCCATCAACTATGGCTACACCTTC.